This T cell receptor (beta chain) originates from a study of CD8 T cells in ankylosing spondylitis. It was by quantitative 5'-RACE with molecular barcodes that TCR beta libraries were made. TCRdb re-derived calls from the 5' RACE reads in MiXCR, one entry per CDR3 protein. Of roughly 160,000 distinct CDR3 sequences listed, roughly 11% were seen once; the top ten hold 25% to 30%. In its sample, this clonotype was seen many times. Its target is not known. The CDR3 has 14 residues. V gave up 8 bases and J gave up 4 bases, with 15 bases separating them. In germline, CDR1 is MNHNS, CDR2 SASEGT. Broader study findings: Disease-linked clones reportedly showed significant enrichment in matched ankylosing spondylitis synovial fluid. For ankylosing spondylitis blood, a TCR beta motif of eight or nine highly homologous variants appeared characteristic.

Sequences were obtained from blood, either unsorted or a sorted T cell fraction (not recorded which). The chain joins TRBV6-1 to TRBJ2-1; D unresolved. The receptor comes from a male donor with ankylosing spondylitis or in good health (not recorded which). CDR3 loop: CASRFPGVYNEQFF. The CDR3 DNA follows: TGTGCCAGCCGCTTTCCCGGCGTATACAATGAGCAGTTCTTC.